Listed here are 20 T cell receptor beta chains from one sample, sequenced in a study of identical twins. TCRdb independently ran MiXCR on the 5' RACE reads; one entry per CDR3 protein. The table lists about 520,000 distinct CDR3 sequences, 20% to 25% of them singletons. A further study also used this sample, focusing on T cells expressing NK-cell markers.

Sequenced sample: CD4+ T cells sorted from blood. The receptors derive from a woman aged 18-29 years in good health.

The chain couples TRBV7-3 to TRBJ2-5; no reliable D call. The CDR3 is made up of 13 amino acids. With 0 bases removed from V and 3 bases from J, the gap between germline ends came to 5 bases. CDR1 SGHTA and CDR2 FQGTGA come from the germline V gene. The CDR3 DNA follows: TGTGCCAGCAGCTTAACGCGTAAAGAGACCCAGTACTTC. Translated, it gives CASSLTRKETQYF.

This clonotype was detected a few times. This chain links TRBV19 with TRBJ1-5, with D tentatively TRBD1 (5 bases). The CDR3 loop spans 11 amino acids. Trimming removed 11 bases from V and 3 bases from J, with 8 bases in between. Germline V gene sequence: CDR1 LNHDA, CDR2 SQIVND (reference sequence). The CDR3 DNA sequence: TGTGCCTCAGGGATCAATCAGCCCCAGCATTTT. Its translation: CASGINQPQHF.

CDR3 region: CASSLEITAGAGNEQFF. CDR3 coding DNA: TGTGCCAGCAGTTTAGAGATAACGGCCGGGGCGGGGAATGAGCAGTTCTTC. The chain employs TRBV12-3 or TRBV12-4 and TRBJ2-1, with D possibly matching TRBD2 (6 bases). The CDR3 runs to 17 residues. The ends were cut back, 1 base at V and 7 bases at J, with 20 bases in the middle.

The chain employs TRBV20-1 and TRBJ2-1; TRBD1 is a possible D gene (5 bases). CDR1 DFQATT and CDR2 SNEGSKA come from the germline V gene (reference sequence). This CDR3 is built from 16 residues. Trimming took off 2 bases at V and 0 bases at J, with 14 bases between the two ends. The CDR3: CSARSSLQGSYNEQFF. CDR3 nucleotides: TGCAGTGCTAGATCGTCGCTGCAGGGCTCCTACAATGAGCAGTTCTTC.

The chain is built from TRBV27 and TRBJ2-1, with D possibly being TRBD2 (6 bases). The germline V gene encodes CDR1 MNHEY and CDR2 SMNVEV (reference sequence). This CDR3 comprises 13 residues. Trimming removed 2 bases at V and 9 bases at J, with 11 bases between. The CDR3 loop is CASSLTAGLEQFF. The DNA of the CDR3 is TGTGCCAGCAGTTTAACTGCGGGGCTTGAGCAGTTCTTC.

The chain carries TRBV5-5 and TRBJ2-1, with D unclear. Germline values: CDR1 SGHKS, CDR2 YYEKEE (reference sequence). Deletions cut 2 bases from V and 1 base from J, with 10 bases between. The CDR3 has 15 amino acids. The CDR3 reads CASSFRTDSYNEQFF. CDR3 nucleotide sequence: TGTGCCAGCAGCTTCAGGACGGATTCCTACAATGAGCAGTTCTTC.

The chain is built from TRBV20-1 and TRBJ2-5; no clear D. This CDR3 is built from 11 residues. Trimming cost V 5 bases and J 3 bases, with 7 bases left between them. Germline CDR1 reads DFQATT; CDR2 reads SNEGSKA (reference sequence). The CDR3 DNA reads as TGCAGTGCTCTCAGCAAAGAGACCCAGTACTTC. Residues: CSALSKETQYF.

The CDR3 reads CSAPLQGGPDTQYF. Here the CDR3 DNA reads TGCAGTGCCCCACTACAGGGAGGCCCAGATACGCAGTATTTT. The chain joins TRBV20-1 to TRBJ2-3, with D perhaps assigned TRBD1 or TRBD2 (6 bases each). The CDR3 contains 14 residues. The ends were cut back, 6 bases at V and 4 bases at J, with 17 bases in the middle. The germline gives CDR1 DFQATT, CDR2 SNEGSKA (reference sequence).

This clonotype has more than one count but fewer than ten. The chain uses TRBV29-1 and TRBJ2-7; tentative D call: TRBD2 (6 bases). The germline gives CDR1 SQVTM, CDR2 ANQGSEA. Trimming removed 4 bases from V and 3 bases from J, with 13 bases in between. The CDR3 is 13 residues long. The CDR3 protein is CSVARGIHYEQYF. The CDR3 nucleotides read TGCAGCGTTGCTCGCGGGATCCACTACGAGCAGTACTTC.

This clonotype came up a few times. The V gene is TRBV3-1, the J gene TRBJ2-1, with 7 bases aligning to TRBD2. J lost 10 bases, V lost 3 bases, and 6 bases had no gene match. There are 13 residues in the CDR3. Looked up from germline, CDR1 is LGHDT and CDR2 is YNNKEL (reference sequence). CDR3 nucleotide sequence: TGTGCCAGCAGCCAGGCTCTAGCGGACGAGCAGTTCTTC. Amino acid sequence: CASSQALADEQFF.

The rearrangement links TRBV11-2 to TRBJ1-1, with a tentative D call TRBD1 (6 bases). Germline CDR1 reads SGHAT; CDR2 reads FQNNGV. This CDR3 is built from 16 residues. Trimming took off 4 bases at V and 0 bases at J, with 15 bases between the two ends. The CDR3 protein is CASSSGRGGLNTEAFF. The CDR3 coding sequence is TGTGCCAGCAGCTCCGGCCGCGGGGGGCTGAACACTGAAGCTTTCTTT.

This clonotype was seen only a few times. The chain links TRBV7-6 to TRBJ1-1; no clear D gene. Germline CDR1 and CDR2: SGHVS and FNYEAQ. V lost 8 bases, J lost 8 bases, and 15 bases lay in between. This CDR3 comprises 12 residues. The CDR3 region is CASGSGFGEAFF. The CDR3 DNA reads as TGTGCCAGCGGGTCCGGATTCGGGGAAGCTTTCTTT.

This clonotype was seen a few times. The chain carries TRBV24-1 and TRBJ2-3; D possibly corresponds to TRBD2 (5 bases). This CDR3 is 17 amino acids long. Germline V gene data show CDR1 as KGHDR and CDR2 as SFDVKD. Between the trimmed V and J ends, which lost 3 bases and 6 bases, there was a span of 21 bases. The CDR3 here is CATSDHSARGGKDTQYF. The CDR3 DNA reads as TGTGCCACCAGTGATCATTCAGCCCGGGGTGGGAAGGATACGCAGTATTTT.

In its sample, this clonotype ranks as medium-sized. CDR3 sequence: CASSRSGTFDEQFF. The CDR3 nucleotides are TGTGCCAGCAGTCGTTCCGGGACGTTCGATGAGCAGTTCTTC. This sequence joins TRBV12-3 or TRBV12-4 and TRBJ2-1; either TRBD1 or TRBD2 may supply D (5 bases each). The CDR3 covers 14 residues. V was cut by 5 bases and J by 8 bases, with 16 bases left in between.

V gene TRBV2 combines with J gene TRBJ2-2; 7 bases line up with TRBD2. Germline CDR1 reads SNHLY; CDR2 reads FYNNEI. V gave up 3 bases and J gave up 5 bases; unmatched junction bases: 15. The CDR3 runs 18 residues. CDR3 in DNA: TGTGCCAGCAGTGAGAGCCTCCGGCTAGCGGAAACGACCGGGGAGCTGTTTTTT. Translation gives CASSESLRLAETTGELFF.

The table lists this clonotype with a few counts. CDR3 nucleotides: TGTGCCAGCAGCTTAGTCCCAGGGTTGTACACTGAAGCTTTCTTT. It encodes CASSLVPGLYTEAFF. The chain has TRBV7-2 and TRBJ1-1; tentatively, D is TRBD1 (5 bases). In germline, CDR1 is SGHTA, CDR2 FQGNSA. V dropped 1 base and J dropped 3 bases, with 12 bases sitting between them. The CDR3 has 15 amino acids. Looking up the rest from reference TRBV7-2 and TRBJ1-1 gives the full variable domain: GAGVSQSPSNKVTEKGKDVELRCDPISGHTALYWYRQSLGQGLEFLIYFQGNSAPDKSGLPSDRFSAERTGGSVSTLTIQRTQQEDSAVYLCASSLVPGLYTEAFFGQGTRLTVV.

J is TRBJ1-1 and V is TRBV5-6, with D possibly being TRBD1 (6 bases). Germline V CDR1 and CDR2: SGHDT, YYEEEE. The V end was cut by 4 bases, the J end by 11 bases, with 15 bases between. CDR3 length: 12 amino acids. The CDR3 DNA reads as TGTGCCAGCAGCGACACCAGGGGATCGGCTTTCTTT. It specifies CASSDTRGSAFF.

The sample holds a few counts of this clonotype. The genes are TRBV10-3 and TRBJ1-6, with a tentative D call TRBD1 (5 bases). CDR1 ENHRY and CDR2 SYGVKD come from the germline V gene. Between the trimmed V and J ends, which lost 2 bases and 8 bases, there was a span of 7 bases. The CDR3 runs 13 residues. CDR3 loop: CAISEGGDSPLHF. The CDR3 DNA follows: TGTGCCATCAGTGAGGGGGGGGATTCACCCCTCCACTTT.

The V and J genes are TRBV9 and TRBJ2-1; 7 bases are shared with TRBD2. The junction had 8 bases not matched to a gene; V was cut back by 4 bases and J by 10 bases. The CDR3 is 13 amino acids. Germline CDR1 is SGDLS and CDR2 is YYNGEE. CDR3 coding DNA: TGTGCCAGCAGCCCAGGGACTAACGGCGAGCAGTTCTTC. It translates to CASSPGTNGEQFF.

This clonotype was picked up a small number of times. The V and J genes are TRBV5-1 and TRBJ1-3; 9 bases map to TRBD1. The CDR3 has 18 amino acids. The ends lost 4 bases at V and 5 bases at J; junction bases unmatched: 16. The germline V gene encodes CDR1 SGHRS and CDR2 YFSETQ. The CDR3 nucleotides are TGCGCCAGCAGCAAATCGGCCGGGACAGGGCTTGGTAGAAACACCATATATTTT. Its protein is CASSKSAGTGLGRNTIYF.